Listed below are T cell receptor beta chains from one sample, sequenced in a study of T cell responses to AZD1222 COVID-19 vaccine. TCRdb's copy holds only in-frame clones and misses some; the assay was immunoSEQ multiplex PCR. The table lists under 150,000 clones, 75% to 95% of them singletons. This specimen consisted of peripheral blood, obtained on day 0 of AZD1222 vaccination. Source of these receptors: an adult in good health. Both conserved end residues are part of each CDR3. D genes are given only for firm matches. Where a row states a size, it is once, few, many or the class of an expanded clone; other rows omit it.

v_gene,d_gene,abundance,j_gene,CDR3nt,CDR3aa
TRBV7-2,NA,NA,TRBJ2-1,TGTGCCAGCAGCTTACGGGGGCGGAATGAGCAGTTCTTC,CASSLRGRNEQFF
TRBV7-7,NA,NA,TRBJ2-1,TGTGCCAGCAGCTTGCGTTTACCCAATGAGCAGTTCTTC,CASSLRLPNEQFF
TRBV5-1,TRBD2,NA,TRBJ2-5,TGCGCCAGCAGCAGGGGACTAGCGGATAGCCAAGAGACCCAGTACTTC,CASSRGLADSQETQYF
TRBV19,TRBD1,NA,TRBJ1-5,TGTGCCAGTAGTACCCAGACAGGGGCAGGCAATCAGCCCCAGCATTTT,CASSTQTGAGNQPQHF
TRBV5-1,NA,NA,TRBJ2-7,TGCGCCAGCAGCTTGGGGGCCAGGGCCTACGAGCAGTACTTC,CASSLGARAYEQYF
TRBV11-2,NA,NA,TRBJ2-3,TGTGCCAGCAGCTTTTCGGCGGGATTAGGGGAAGATACGCAGTATTTT,CASSFSAGLGEDTQYF
TRBV19,NA,NA,TRBJ1-5,TGTGCCAGTACCCTTAAGGGGACACAATATCAGCCCCAGCATTTT,CASTLKGTQYQPQHF
TRBV21-1,NA,NA,TRBJ2-7,TGTGCCAGCAGCGATCTTAGACGGAAGCCGTTCTACGAGCAGTACTTC,CASSDLRRKPFYEQYF
TRBV11-3,NA,NA,TRBJ2-1,TGTGCCAGCAGCTTAGGTTTAGGGGAGTTCTACAATGAGCAGTTCTTC,CASSLGLGEFYNEQFF
TRBV13,NA,NA,TRBJ1-2,TGTGCCAGCAGCTCAAGATATCAGGGAGGGAGATATGGCTACACCTTC,CASSSRYQGGRYGYTF
TRBV28,NA,NA,TRBJ2-1,TGTGCCAGCAGTACTGCCGGTCTGGAATACAATGAGCAGTTCTTC,CASSTAGLEYNEQFF
TRBV3-1/TRBV3-2,TRBD2,NA,TRBJ2-3,TGTGCCAGTCGGACTAGAAGCACAGATACGCAGTATTTT,CASRTRSTDTQYF
TRBV6-4,TRBD1,NA,TRBJ1-6,TGTGCCAGCAGTGACTCACAGGGGGGTTCACCCCTCCACTTT,CASSDSQGGSPLHF
TRBV29-1,TRBD1,NA,TRBJ1-1,TGCAGCGTGGAGGGGGCACTCAACACTGAAGCTTTCTTT,CSVEGALNTEAFF
TRBV2,TRBD1,NA,TRBJ1-1,TGTGCCAGCAGGGACAGGGTGAACACTGAAGCTTTCTTT,CASRDRVNTEAFF
TRBV2,NA,NA,TRBJ2-6,TGTGCCAGCAGTGAAAACTTCTCTGGGGCCAACGTCCTGACTTTC,CASSENFSGANVLTF
TRBV7-2,NA,NA,TRBJ2-3,TGTGCCAGCAGCTCAATGACATGGGGCACAGATACGCAGTATTTT,CASSSMTWGTDTQYF
TRBV24-1,TRBD2,NA,TRBJ2-5,TGTGCCACCAGTGACGTTAGCGGGAATAGGGAGACCCAGTACTTC,CATSDVSGNRETQYF
TRBV3-1/TRBV3-2,NA,NA,TRBJ2-3,TGTGCCAGCAGCCCGCGGGGCAGCACAGATACGCAGTATTTT,CASSPRGSTDTQYF
TRBV5-4,NA,NA,TRBJ2-7,TGTGCCAGCAGCTCGATCGACAGCTACGAGCAGTACTTC,CASSSIDSYEQYF
TRBV5-6,NA,NA,TRBJ1-5,TGTGCCAGCAGCTTAGGGGGGCGCGAGGTTCAGCCCCAGCATTTT,CASSLGGREVQPQHF
TRBV7-6,NA,once,TRBJ2-1,TGTGCCAGCACCCAAAAAGCGGGTCCCTCCTACAATGAGCAGTTCTTC,CASTQKAGPSYNEQFF
TRBV21-1,NA,NA,TRBJ1-2,TGTGCCAGCAGCAAAGGAGGTATGGGGGGCTACACCTTC,CASSKGGMGGYTF
TRBV18,NA,NA,TRBJ1-2,TGTGCCAGCTCACCCCAGTCCGTACCGGTGAGTGGCTACACCTTC,CASSPQSVPVSGYTF
TRBV7-2,NA,NA,TRBJ2-7,TGTGCCAGCAGCTTGGGCCTCGGGGGATACGAGCAGTACTTC,CASSLGLGGYEQYF
TRBV30,NA,NA,TRBJ1-1,TGTGCCTGGAGTGTACAACAGGGAGTGACTGAAGCTTTCTTT,CAWSVQQGVTEAFF
TRBV27,NA,NA,TRBJ2-7,TGTGCCAGCAGTAATTTCCCTGCGGGTCCCCACGAGCAGTACTTC,CASSNFPAGPHEQYF
TRBV28,NA,NA,TRBJ1-4,TGTGCCAGCAGTTTAACACAGTCAGCCGAAAAACTGTTTTTT,CASSLTQSAEKLFF
TRBV3-1/TRBV3-2,TRBD2,NA,TRBJ2-1,TGTGCCAGCAGCCAAGTATCGGGGTGGGCGGGAGTTGTGTACAATGAGCAGTTCTTC,CASSQVSGWAGVVYNEQFF